These T cell receptor beta chains were read from a single sample in a study of shared clonotypes between healthy human individuals. Produced via immunoSEQ multiplex PCR; TCRdb's table is partial and in-frame only. The data show 850,000 to 1,200,000 clones, with approximately 76% seen just once and approximately 1.5% held by the top ten. The sequenced sample consisted of memory CD4+ T cells sorted from blood. Source of these receptors: a man younger than 30 in good health. The CDR3 runs from the conserved cysteine through the conserved F or W. A D gene is named only where the DNA matches it firmly. Where a row states a size, it is once, few, many or the class of an expanded clone; other rows omit it.

clone size	V gene	D gene	J gene	CDR3 DNA	CDR3 protein
NA	TRBV28	TRBD1	TRBJ2-7	TGTGCCAGCAGCCCTCGGACAGGGGGCAAGTACTTC	CASSPRTGGKYF
few	TRBV29-1	NA	TRBJ2-7	TGCAGCGTCGGCAAGGGTCATTACGAGCAGTACTTC	CSVGKGHYEQYF
NA	TRBV9	TRBD2	TRBJ2-3	TGTGCCAGCAGCCCATCCACTAGCGGGAGGGCCGGGGATACGCAGTATTTT	CASSPSTSGRAGDTQYF
NA	TRBV7-2	NA	TRBJ2-5	TGTGCCAGCGGCCTGGCCTCGAACCCAGTTCAAGAGACCCAGTACTTC	CASGLASNPVQETQYF
few	TRBV18	TRBD1	TRBJ1-5	TGTGCCAGCTCACCTAGTGGTGACAGGGCACGGCATTTT	CASSPSGDRARHF
NA	TRBV7-9	TRBD1	TRBJ1-5	TGTGCCAGCAGCTCCCTCCCGGGACAGGGAGGGAATGGTCAGCCCCAGCATTTT	CASSSLPGQGGNGQPQHF
NA	TRBV7-9	NA	TRBJ1-1	TGTGCCAGCAGCTTATCCGGGCGGGGCGGCACTGAAGCTTTCTTT	CASSLSGRGGTEAFF
NA	TRBV18	NA	TRBJ2-2	TGTGCCAGCTCACCCCCCGGACGGTATAACACCGGGGAGCTGTTTTTT	CASSPPGRYNTGELFF
NA	TRBV30	NA	TRBJ1-3	TGTGCCTGGAGTGTAGAGTCCGCTCGGACCATATATTTT	CAWSVESARTIYF
NA	TRBV7-9	TRBD2	TRBJ2-3	TGTGCCAGCAGCTTTCCTTCCCTAGCGGGGCAGTATTTT	CASSFPSLAGQYF
NA	TRBV4-1	NA	TRBJ2-5	TGCGCCAGCAGCCAAGCAGGCGCAGTTCAAGAGACCCAGTACTTC	CASSQAGAVQETQYF
NA	TRBV7-2	NA	TRBJ1-2	TGTGCCAGCAGCTTAGGGGATGGCTACACCTTC	CASSLGDGYTF
once	TRBV18	TRBD2	TRBJ2-5	TGTGCCAGCTCATCAGGACTAGCGGGGGGTAAAGAGCAAGAGACCCAGTACTTC	CASSSGLAGGKEQETQYF
NA	TRBV25-1	NA	TRBJ2-7	TGTGCCAGCAACCGCGTGGACGAGCAGTACTTC	CASNRVDEQYF
NA	TRBV2	NA	TRBJ1-1	TGTGCCAGCAGTGATGGGTCTGGGGAAGCTTTCTTT	CASSDGSGEAFF
NA	TRBV18	NA	TRBJ2-5	TGTGCCAGCTCACCTGGGGACATAGCGGAGACCCAGTACTTC	CASSPGDIAETQYF
NA	TRBV18	NA	TRBJ2-7	TGTGCCAGCTCACCGGAGTGGGGACTCTACGAGCAGTACTTC	CASSPEWGLYEQYF
NA	TRBV18	NA	TRBJ1-3	TGTGCCAGCTCACCGGACAGTGCTGGAAACACCATATATTTT	CASSPDSAGNTIYF
once	TRBV7-9	TRBD1	TRBJ2-6	TGTGCCAGCAGCTTAGGCACAGGGGGCGCTGGGGCCAACGTCCTGACTTTC	CASSLGTGGAGANVLTF
NA	TRBV12-2	NA	TRBJ1-1	TGTGCAAGTCGCTTAGCGGTTAGGGCTTTCTTT	CASRLAVRAFF
NA	TRBV11-2	NA	TRBJ1-2	TGTGCCAGCAGCTTCTCCGGGGACTATGGCTACACCTTC	CASSFSGDYGYTF
NA	TRBV19	TRBD1	TRBJ1-5	TGTGCCAGTAGTATAGGAGGGACAGGGAGTCAGCCCCAGCATTTT	CASSIGGTGSQPQHF
NA	TRBV30	NA	TRBJ1-6	TGTGCCTGGAGTGTCCAGGTGGGGAATTCACCCCTCCACTTT	CAWSVQVGNSPLHF
NA	TRBV19	TRBD2	TRBJ2-1	TGTGCCAGTGGGACTAGCGGGACGAGGAATGAGCAGTTCTTC	CASGTSGTRNEQFF
NA	TRBV25-1	TRBD1	TRBJ1-1	TGTGCCAGCAGTGCAGGGGGGTTCCCGAACACTGAAGCTTTCTTT	CASSAGGFPNTEAFF
NA	TRBV13	TRBD2	TRBJ2-5	TGTGCCAGCAGCTTAAATGCGGGAGGGGGAGAGACCCAGTACTTC	CASSLNAGGGETQYF
few	TRBV29-1	NA	TRBJ2-3	TGCAGCGTTGAAGACTCCACCAGGGACCGCACAGATACGCAGTATTTT	CSVEDSTRDRTDTQYF
once	TRBV5-1	NA	TRBJ1-6	TGCGCCAGCAGCTTGGGACAGCAGACACCCCTCCACTTT	CASSLGQQTPLHF
NA	TRBV19	NA	TRBJ2-6	TGTGCCAGTACCCCCGGAGCGTCTGGGGCCAACGTCCTGACTTTC	CASTPGASGANVLTF
few	TRBV15	NA	TRBJ1-5	TGTGCCACCAGCAGAGATTGGGGTCAGCCCCAGCATTTT	CATSRDWGQPQHF
NA	TRBV9	NA	TRBJ2-5	TGTGCCAGCAGCGCCGGGACTCACAAAGAGACCCAGTACTTC	CASSAGTHKETQYF
NA	TRBV30	TRBD1	TRBJ2-4	TGTGCCTGGAGTTCTCGGACAGGGGGTATCACCAAAAACATTCAGTACTTC	CAWSSRTGGITKNIQYF
NA	TRBV4-1	NA	TRBJ2-7	TGCGCCAGCAGCCCCTCGAGGGGGGGTACGTCCTCCTACGAGCAGTACTTC	CASSPSRGGTSSYEQYF
NA	TRBV2	TRBD1	TRBJ1-4	TGTGCCAGCAGGGACAGGGGGTTGACTAATGAAAAACTGTTTTTT	CASRDRGLTNEKLFF
NA	TRBV7-8	NA	TRBJ2-1	TGTGCCAGCACCAAGACCGGGTCCACTCTAAGGGGGGGCAATGAGCAGTTCTTC	CASTKTGSTLRGGNEQFF
NA	TRBV27	NA	TRBJ2-6	TGTGCCAGCAGTTTTGCTGCAGGGGCCCGCTCTGGGGCCAACGTCCTGACTTTC	CASSFAAGARSGANVLTF
NA	TRBV14	NA	TRBJ2-1	TGTGCCAGCAGCCAAGATCTTTCTACTGAGCAGTTCTTC	CASSQDLSTEQFF